This is a list of T cell receptor beta chains from one sample in a study of PD-L1 blockade in urothelial cancer. The method was immunoSEQ multiplex PCR; TCRdb's version includes in-frame clones alone and lacks a portion of them. The table records tens of thousands of clones, around 90% of them present only once. Sequences were derived from PBMCs, sampled around atezolizumab (anti-PD-L1) treatment. The receptor set was obtained from a man aged 55-75 years with urothelial cancer. The CDR3 runs from the conserved cysteine through the conserved F or W. D genes are given only for firm matches. The size entry is marked missing in some rows and otherwise reads once, few, many or a size class.

D	V	J	size	CDR3	DNA
NA	TRBV21-1	TRBJ2-7	few	CASSKVATGSISYEQYF	NA
TRBD2	TRBV4-1	TRBJ2-7	few	CASSPASGRQVKGTYEQYF	TGCGCCAGCAGCCCGGCTAGCGGGAGGCAAGTAAAGGGGACCTACGAGCAGTACTTC
NA	TRBV11-1	TRBJ2-7	NA	CASSYPPKLPEQYF	TGTGCCAGCAGCTATCCGCCGAAGCTGCCCGAGCAGTACTTC
TRBD2	TRBV7-2	TRBJ2-7	NA	CASSPSSGFYEQYF	TGTGCCAGCAGCCCCTCTAGCGGCTTCTACGAGCAGTACTTC
NA	TRBV4-3	TRBJ1-4	NA	CASSQDAATNEKLFF	TGCGCCAGCAGCCAAGACGCAGCAACTAATGAAAAACTGTTTTTT
NA	TRBV7-2	TRBJ2-4	NA	CASSPNQGGNIQYF	TGTGCCAGCAGCCCGAACCAGGGAGGAAACATTCAGTACTTC
TRBD2	TRBV7-8	TRBJ2-3	NA	CASRLAGNNAQYF	TGTGCCAGTAGACTAGCGGGGAACAACGCGCAGTATTTT
NA	TRBV7-9	TRBJ1-3	NA	CASSFQGSLIYF	TGTGCCAGCAGCTTTCAGGGCTCCTTAATATATTTT
NA	TRBV18	TRBJ2-6	NA	CASTPTGSGANVLTF	TGTGCCAGCACCCCGACGGGTTCTGGGGCCAACGTCCTGACTTTC
TRBD1	TRBV9	TRBJ2-7	NA	CASSVAPGTAYEQYF	TGTGCCAGCAGCGTAGCCCCTGGGACAGCCTACGAGCAGTACTTC
NA	TRBV5-1	TRBJ1-1	NA	CASSDGGNTEAFF	TGCGCCAGCAGTGATGGCGGGAACACTGAAGCTTTCTTT
NA	TRBV19	TRBJ1-1	NA	CASSTVTGGNTEAFF	TGTGCCAGTAGCACTGTAACAGGTGGGAACACTGAAGCTTTCTTT
TRBD2	TRBV7-2	TRBJ2-7	NA	CASSPTTSGMYEQYF	TGTGCCAGCAGCCCGACAACTAGCGGGATGTACGAGCAGTACTTC
NA	TRBV6-5	TRBJ1-6	NA	CASRSIRRDPLHF	TGTGCCAGCAGATCGATAAGACGGGATCCCCTCCACTTT
TRBD1	TRBV7-8	TRBJ1-2	NA	CASSARDSSNYGYTF	TGTGCCAGCAGCGCTCGGGACAGCTCTAACTATGGCTACACCTTC
NA	TRBV25-1	TRBJ1-1	NA	CASSTTGGGTEAFF	TGTGCCAGCAGTACAACGGGTGGAGGGACTGAAGCTTTCTTT
NA	TRBV18	TRBJ2-7	NA	CASSPPSGDHEQYF	TGTGCCAGCTCACCACCTTCAGGGGACCACGAGCAGTACTTC
NA	TRBV14	TRBJ2-7	NA	CASSQDLGAYEQYF	TGTGCCAGCAGCCAAGATCTAGGGGCCTACGAGCAGTACTTC
TRBD1	TRBV6-1	TRBJ2-3	NA	CASSPRQGRTDTQYF	TGTGCCAGCAGCCCCAGACAGGGGAGGACAGATACGCAGTATTTT
NA	TRBV27	TRBJ2-7	NA	CASSPNRGYEQYF	TGTGCCAGCAGTCCGAATAGGGGTTACGAGCAGTACTTC
NA	TRBV7-7	TRBJ2-5	NA	CASSLVSGETQYF	TGTGCCAGCAGCTTAGTATCGGGAGAGACCCAGTACTTC
TRBD1	TRBV5-6	TRBJ2-1	NA	CASSPGQGYFNEQFF	TGTGCCAGCAGCCCAGGACAGGGATACTTTAATGAGCAGTTCTTC
TRBD2	TRBV30	TRBJ2-3	once	CAHNGLGPQYF	TGTGCCCACAACGGACTAGGTCCGCAGTATTTT
TRBD1	TRBV2	TRBJ2-3	NA	CASSGTGTEADTQYF	TGTGCCAGCAGCGGGACAGGGACAGAAGCAGATACGCAGTATTTT
NA	TRBV28	TRBJ1-1	NA	CASSLRQLSTEAFF	TGTGCCAGCAGTTTAAGACAGCTGAGCACTGAAGCTTTCTTT
NA	TRBV4-3	TRBJ2-5	NA	CASSQWTSQQEAQYF	TGCGCCAGCAGCCAATGGACTTCCCAACAAGAGGCCCAGTACTTC
TRBD1	TRBV5-1	TRBJ2-7	NA	CASNGQGANEQYF	TGCGCCAGCAACGGACAGGGGGCGAACGAGCAGTACTTC
TRBD2	TRBV15	TRBJ2-5	NA	CATSTRGGQETQYF	TGTGCCACCAGCACCCGGGGGGGCCAAGAGACCCAGTACTTC
NA	TRBV28	TRBJ1-3	NA	CASSFLQGMKGNTIYF	TGTGCCAGCAGTTTTCTACAGGGAATGAAAGGAAACACCATATATTTT
TRBD2	TRBV5-1	TRBJ2-5	NA	CASSPPGGQETQYF	TGCGCCAGCAGCCCCCCGGGGGGACAAGAGACCCAGTACTTC
TRBD2	TRBV27	TRBJ2-1	once	CASSLRTRTRVLGSYNEQFF	TGTGCCAGCAGTTTACGGACAAGGACTAGAGTTCTTGGCTCCTACAATGAGCAGTTCTTC